These 17 T cell receptor beta chains were sequenced from one sample in a study of CD8 T cells in ankylosing spondylitis. MiXCR, applied by TCRdb to the 5' RACE reads, yields one record per CDR3 protein. The data contain over 400,000 distinct CDR3 sequences, about 24% of them singletons. Whole-study results and caveats: Within ankylosing spondylitis blood, a TCR beta motif made up of eight or nine highly homologous variants appeared to be characteristic.

No antigen has been assigned to these receptors. What was sequenced was blood, either unsorted or a sorted T cell fraction (not recorded which). Every receptor here comes from a male donor with ankylosing spondylitis.

This chain uses TRBV5-1 with TRBJ2-3; the D is unclear. Germline CDR1 and CDR2: SGHRS and YFSETQ. V was shortened by 4 bases and J by 6 bases, with 12 bases between the two germline ends. The CDR3 is made up of 13 amino acids. The CDR3 DNA follows: TGCGCCAGCAGCAGAATTGACATGGATACGCAGTATTTT. Residues: CASSRIDMDTQYF. The full variable domain, completed using reference TRBV5-1 and TRBJ2-3, is KAGVTQTPRYLIKTRGQQVTLSCSPISGHRSVSWYQQTPGQGLQFLFEYFSETQRNKGNFPGRFSGRQFSNSRSEMNVSTLELGDSALYLCASSRIDMDTQYFGPGTRLTVL.

This clonotype has a count of ten or more. The rearrangement joins TRBV20-1 to TRBJ2-1, with 8 nucleotides matching TRBD2. Trimming cost V 0 bases and J 0 bases; bases outside gene matches: 10. The CDR3 extends over 18 amino acids. Germline lookup yields CDR1 DFQATT and CDR2 SNEGSKA (reference sequence). CDR3 nucleotide sequence: TGCAGTGCTAGAGATCCGGCGGGAGGCCGGAGCTCCTACAATGAGCAGTTCTTC. Its protein product is CSARDPAGGRSSYNEQFF.

J is TRBJ2-1 and V is TRBV4-2, with 8 bases fitting TRBD2. The CDR3 runs 14 residues. After removal of 0 bases from V and 6 bases from J, the junction contained 1 base not matched to a gene. The germline V gene has CDR1 LGHNA and CDR2 YNFKEQ. The CDR3, as DNA: TGTGCCAGCAGCCAAGACGGGGGGGTCAATGAGCAGTTCTTC. It specifies CASSQDGGVNEQFF.

The chain links TRBV10-2 to TRBJ2-1; D not resolved. V was clipped by 7 bases and J by 7 bases, with 20 bases between them. CDR1 WSHSY and CDR2 SAAADI come from the germline V gene. The CDR3 has 15 amino acids. The CDR3 DNA sequence: TGCGCCAGCAAGATCTCACCAGCATCCTGGAATGAGCAGTTCTTC. Translation: CASKISPASWNEQFF.

In this sample, this clonotype turned up once. This sequence joins TRBV5-1 and TRBJ2-3; TRBD2 matches at 13 bases. Germline lookup yields CDR1 SGHRS and CDR2 YFSETQ. V gave up 3 bases and J gave up 5 bases; unmatched junction bases: 6. The CDR3 runs to 16 residues. DNA of the CDR3: TGCGCCAGCAGCTCTGGACTAGCGGGAGCAATAGATACGCAGTATTTT. Amino acid sequence: CASSSGLAGAIDTQYF.

The sample holds a few counts of this clonotype. The chain carries TRBV15 and TRBJ2-7; D ambiguous. This CDR3 has 14 residues. V gave up 2 bases and J gave up 0 bases, with 8 bases separating them. Germline V CDR1 and CDR2: LNHNV, YYDKDF (reference sequence). The CDR3 nucleotides are TGTGCCACCAGCAGAAAGGGCGGCTCCTACGAGCAGTACTTC. It is translated as CATSRKGGSYEQYF.

This clonotype was seen more than once but under ten times. The chain uses TRBV27 and TRBJ1-5, with a possible D match to TRBD1 (5 bases). With 5 bases removed from V and 0 bases from J, the gap between germline ends came to 11 bases. The CDR3 runs to 15 residues. CDR1 and CDR2 from the germline V gene are MNHEY and SMNVEV (reference sequence). CDR3 nucleotides: TGTGCCAGCAGTCCCCGAGGGACTAGCAATCAGCCCCAGCATTTT. Encoded protein: CASSPRGTSNQPQHF.

The J gene is TRBJ2-1, the V gene TRBV20-1, with D perhaps TRBD2 (5 bases). The germline V gene has CDR1 DFQATT and CDR2 SNEGSKA (reference sequence). The V gene lost 1 base and the J gene lost 3 bases, with 16 bases spanning the gap. The CDR3 runs 16 residues. The CDR3 nucleotides are TGCAGTGCTAGAGGAGTCCAAGACTACCTCTACAATGAGCAGTTCTTC. Its protein product is CSARGVQDYLYNEQFF.

This clonotype has more than one count but fewer than ten. V usage is TRBV29-1 and J usage is TRBJ2-7, with 9 bases aligning to TRBD2. This CDR3 is built from 16 residues. Per germline, CDR1 SQVTM and CDR2 ANQGSEA. The trim removed 3 bases at V and 4 bases at J, leaving 13 bases unmatched. CDR3 sequence reads: CSVDQYPASGDYEQYV. The CDR3 DNA reads TGCAGCGTTGATCAATATCCGGCTAGCGGGGATTACGAGCAGTACGTC.

The chain has TRBV7-9 and TRBJ1-3; no clear D gene. This CDR3 has 15 residues. Trimming left V 1 base short and J 4 bases short, with 11 bases between. Germline V gene sequence: CDR1 SEHNR, CDR2 FQNEAQ (reference sequence). In DNA, the CDR3 is TGTGCCAGCAGCTTAGGGGGTGGATTCGGAAACACCATATATTTT. Its translation: CASSLGGGFGNTIYF.

In its sample, this clonotype was seen a few times. The chain links TRBV20-1 to TRBJ2-1; 13 nucleotides agree with TRBD2. The J segment lost 7 bases and the V segment lost 6 bases, leaving 6 bases of the junction unmatched. The CDR3 has 14 residues. Germline V gives CDR1 DFQATT, CDR2 SNEGSKA (reference sequence). The DNA of the CDR3 is TGCAGTGCAAGAACTAGCGGGAGGGTGAATGAGCAGTTCTTC. Amino acids: CSARTSGRVNEQFF.

The chain has TRBV5-6 and TRBJ2-3, with D unresolved. Germline V gene lookup returns CDR1 SGHDT and CDR2 YYEEEE. The V and J ends lost 2 bases and 0 bases respectively, with 10 bases between them. The CDR3 covers 15 residues. CDR3 nucleotide sequence: TGTGCCAGCAGCTTCGTTCCGGGTAGCACAGATACGCAGTATTTT. This encodes CASSFVPGSTDTQYF.

The chain employs TRBV7-9 and TRBJ2-3, with 10 bases aligning to TRBD1. V dropped 2 bases and J dropped 5; count of bases not matched to a gene: 4. The CDR3 is 15 residues long. The germline CDR1 and CDR2 sequences are SEHNR and FQNEAQ (reference sequence). For the CDR3, the DNA is TGTGCCAGCAGCTTAAGGGACAGGGGAGAAGATACGCAGTATTTT. It translates to CASSLRDRGEDTQYF. The full variable domain, rest sourced from reference TRBV7-9 and TRBJ2-3, is DTGVSQNPRHKITKRGQNVTFRCDPISEHNRLYWYRQTLGQGPEFLTYFQNEAQLEKSRLLSDRFSAERPKGSFSTLEIQRTEQGDSAMYLCASSLRDRGEDTQYFGPGTRLTVL.

The chain has TRBV28 and TRBJ2-7; D possibly corresponds to TRBD1 (6 bases). CDR3 size: 14 residues. The germline V gene encodes CDR1 MDHEN and CDR2 SYDVKM. The V gene lost 5 bases and the J gene lost 5 bases, with 16 bases spanning the gap. CDR3 amino acids: CASSLDRLVDEQYF. The CDR3 DNA follows: TGTGCCAGCAGTCTTGACAGGCTCGTGGACGAGCAGTACTTC.

In this sample, this clonotype turned up a few times. V and J are TRBV10-3 and TRBJ2-1; 13 bases align to TRBD2. There are 14 residues in the CDR3. Germline V gene lookup returns CDR1 ENHRY and CDR2 SYGVKD. After removal of 8 bases from V and 4 bases from J, the junction contained 2 bases not matched to a gene. The CDR3 loop is CAIGGLAGYNEQFF. The DNA of the CDR3 is TGTGCCATCGGGGGACTAGCGGGGTACAATGAGCAGTTCTTC.

V gene TRBV20-1 combines with J gene TRBJ2-1; 7 bases line up with TRBD2. J gave up 0 bases and V 8 bases, and 7 bases lay outside the gene matches. CDR3 length equals 14 residues. Germline V lookup: CDR1 DFQATT, CDR2 SNEGSKA (reference sequence). CDR3 residues: CSLSAGNSYNEQFF. CDR3 sequence (DNA): TGCAGTCTATCAGCGGGAAACTCCTACAATGAGCAGTTCTTC.

The rearrangement links TRBV18 to TRBJ1-1, with D uncertain. The germline CDR1 and CDR2 sequences are KGHSH and LQKENI. The CDR3 covers 13 residues. The V end was cut by 2 bases, the J end by 7 bases, with 11 bases between. The CDR3 nucleotides read TGTGCCAGCTCACCAATCAAGGGCGATGAAGCTTTCTTT. Protein sequence: CASSPIKGDEAFF.